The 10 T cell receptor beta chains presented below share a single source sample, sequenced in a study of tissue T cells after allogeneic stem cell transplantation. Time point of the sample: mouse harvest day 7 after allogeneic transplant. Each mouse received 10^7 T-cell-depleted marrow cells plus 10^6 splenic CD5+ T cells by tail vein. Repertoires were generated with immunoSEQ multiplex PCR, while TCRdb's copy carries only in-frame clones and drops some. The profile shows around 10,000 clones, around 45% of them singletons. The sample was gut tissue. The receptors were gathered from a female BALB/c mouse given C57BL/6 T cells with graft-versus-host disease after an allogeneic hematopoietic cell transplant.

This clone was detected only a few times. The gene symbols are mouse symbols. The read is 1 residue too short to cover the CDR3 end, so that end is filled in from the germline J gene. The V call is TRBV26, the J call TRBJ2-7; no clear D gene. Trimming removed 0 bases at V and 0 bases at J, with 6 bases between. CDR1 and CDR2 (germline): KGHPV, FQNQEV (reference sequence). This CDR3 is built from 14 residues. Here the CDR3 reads CASSLSQYSYEQYF. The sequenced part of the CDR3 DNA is TGTGCCAGCAGTCTGTCGCAGTACTCCTATGAACAGTAC.

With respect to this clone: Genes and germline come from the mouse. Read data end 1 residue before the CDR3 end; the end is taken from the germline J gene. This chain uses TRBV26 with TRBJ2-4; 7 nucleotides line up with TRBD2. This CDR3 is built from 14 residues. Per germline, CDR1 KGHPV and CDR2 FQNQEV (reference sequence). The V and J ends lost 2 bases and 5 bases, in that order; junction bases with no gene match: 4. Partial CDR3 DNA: TGTGCCAGCAGTCTGGAGGCTGGGGGAAACACCTTGTAC. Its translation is CASSLEAGGNTLY. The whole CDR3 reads CASSLEAGGNTLYF.

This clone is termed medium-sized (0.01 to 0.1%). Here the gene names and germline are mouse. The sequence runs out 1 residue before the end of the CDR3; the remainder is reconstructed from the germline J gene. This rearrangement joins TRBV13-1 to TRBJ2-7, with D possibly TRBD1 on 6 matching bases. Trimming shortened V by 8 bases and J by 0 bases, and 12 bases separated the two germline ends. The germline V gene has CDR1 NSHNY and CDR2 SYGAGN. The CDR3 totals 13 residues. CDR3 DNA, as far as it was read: TGTGCCAGTGCGGGACAACCCTCCTATGAACAGTAC. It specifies CASAGQPSYEQY. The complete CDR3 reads CASAGQPSYEQYF.

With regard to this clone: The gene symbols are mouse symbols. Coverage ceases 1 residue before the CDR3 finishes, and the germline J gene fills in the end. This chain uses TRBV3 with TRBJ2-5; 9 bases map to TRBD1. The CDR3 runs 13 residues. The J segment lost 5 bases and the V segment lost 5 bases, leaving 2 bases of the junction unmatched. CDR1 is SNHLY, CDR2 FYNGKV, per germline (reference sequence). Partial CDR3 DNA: TGTGCCAGCAGCAGGGACAGGGCAGACACCCAGTAC. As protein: CASSRDRADTQY. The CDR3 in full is CASSRDRADTQYF.

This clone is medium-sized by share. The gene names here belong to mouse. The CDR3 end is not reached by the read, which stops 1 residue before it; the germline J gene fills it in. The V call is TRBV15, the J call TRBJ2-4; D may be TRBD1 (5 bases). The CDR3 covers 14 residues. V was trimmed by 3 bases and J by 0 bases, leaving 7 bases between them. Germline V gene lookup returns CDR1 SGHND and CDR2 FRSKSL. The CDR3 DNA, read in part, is TGTGCCAGCAGTTTGCAGGGCAGTCAAAACACCTTGTAC. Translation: CASSLQGSQNTLY. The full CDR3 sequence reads CASSLQGSQNTLYF.

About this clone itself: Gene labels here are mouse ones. CDR3 bases read: TGTGCAAGCAGCTTAGTTAGCTCCTATGAACAGTAC. Translating gives CASSLVSSYEQY. The entire CDR3 protein reads CASSLVSSYEQYF. The chain employs TRBV16 and TRBJ2-7, with D unclear. Sequencing ends 1 residue short of the CDR3 end; the germline J gene provides the rest. The CDR3 loop spans 13 amino acids. CDR1 is SGHSA, CDR2 FRNQAP, per germline. V shed 1 base and J shed 0 bases, with 4 bases lying between them.

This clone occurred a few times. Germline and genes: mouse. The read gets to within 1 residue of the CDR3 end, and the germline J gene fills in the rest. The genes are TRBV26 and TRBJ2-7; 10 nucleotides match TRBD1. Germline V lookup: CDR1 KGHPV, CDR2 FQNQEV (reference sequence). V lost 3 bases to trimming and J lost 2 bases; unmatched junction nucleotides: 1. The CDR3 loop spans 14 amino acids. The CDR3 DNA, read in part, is TGTGCCAGCAGTCTCGGGACAGGGGCCTATGAACAGTAC. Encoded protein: CASSLGTGAYEQY. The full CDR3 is CASSLGTGAYEQYF.

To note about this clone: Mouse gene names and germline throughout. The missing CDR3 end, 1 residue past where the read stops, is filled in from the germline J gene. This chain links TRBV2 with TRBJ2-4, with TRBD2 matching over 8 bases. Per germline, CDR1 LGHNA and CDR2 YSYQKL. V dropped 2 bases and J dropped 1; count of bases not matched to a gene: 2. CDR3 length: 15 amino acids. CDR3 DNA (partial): TGTGCCAGCAGCCAACAGACTGGGGGTCAAAACACCTTGTAC. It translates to CASSQQTGGQNTLY. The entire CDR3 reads CASSQQTGGQNTLYF.

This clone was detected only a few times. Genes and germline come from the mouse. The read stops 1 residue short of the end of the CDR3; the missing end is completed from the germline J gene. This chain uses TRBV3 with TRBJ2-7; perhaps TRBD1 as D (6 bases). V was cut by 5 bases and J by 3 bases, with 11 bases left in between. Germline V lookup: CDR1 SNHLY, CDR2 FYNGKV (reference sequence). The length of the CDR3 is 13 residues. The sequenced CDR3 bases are TGTGCCAGCAGCCTCCGGGACAACTATGAACAGTAC. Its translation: CASSLRDNYEQY. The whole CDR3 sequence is CASSLRDNYEQYF.

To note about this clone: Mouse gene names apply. The chain's CDR3 is CASSLGQSYEQYF. CDR3 bases read: TGTGCCAGCAGTCTGGGGCAATCCTATGAACAGTAC. The rearrangement links TRBV26 to TRBJ2-7; no clear D gene. The read stops 1 residue short of the end of the CDR3; the missing end is completed from the germline J gene. The CDR3 has 13 amino acids. V shed 2 bases and J shed 1 base, with 6 bases lying between them. Germline values: CDR1 KGHPV, CDR2 FQNQEV (reference sequence).